This entry is about one T cell receptor beta chain. Its antigen is unidentified. The data stem from a study of beta chain features in type 1 diabetes. On the study more broadly: Analysis included over 100,000,000 sorted cells drawn from all samples. Study-level results: Insertions were fewer and deletions more numerous at VDJ junctions in type 1 diabetes patients.

As every portion of the isolated RNA was reverse transcribed, the sequencing read expressed TCRB transcripts. Method: immunoSEQ multiplex PCR; TCRdb's copy keeps in-frame clones and lacks some. The sample lists some 180,000 clones, about 13% seen once, with approximately 0.62% in the top ten. The germline V gene encodes CDR1 SGHTA and CDR2 FQGTGA. With V trimmed by 5 bases and J by 4 bases, 5 bases remained unmatched. The CDR3 is 14 residues long. Per donor, one heparinised blood draw averaged approximately 120 mL. This sequence was found in a young woman in good health. The sequenced sample consisted of central memory CD4+ T cells from blood. The chain joins TRBV7-3 to TRBJ2-5; 9 positions match TRBD1. The CDR3 loop reads CASSLQTGGETQYF. The CDR3 nucleotides read TGTGCCAGCAGCCTTCAGACAGGGGGAGAGACCCAGTACTTC.